The rows below give T cell receptor beta chains drawn from one sample of a study of blood T cell repertoires in COVID-19. The data were produced by immunoSEQ multiplex PCR, yet TCRdb's version contains in-frame clones alone and is incomplete. Among some 370,000 clones listed, roughly 89% were seen once. What was sequenced was peripheral blood. Receptors were obtained from a man aged 18 to 29 with active or convalescent COVID-19. Both conserved end residues are part of each CDR3. Each record gives: CDR3 length, D gene, clone size, V gene, J gene, CDR3 DNA, CDR3 protein. A D gene is named only where the DNA matches it firmly. Size tells how often a clone was seen (once, few, many) or the class of an expanded clone, and some rows leave it out.

>16|NA|NA|TRBV11-2|TRBJ1-2
TGTGCCAGCAGCTTAGTTCTCACAGGCGCTAACTATGGCTACACCTTC
CASSLVLTGANYGYTF
>14|NA|NA|TRBV29-1|TRBJ1-1
TGCAGCGCTCGGGAGGGGTCCCAGAACACTGAAGCTTTCTTT
CSAREGSQNTEAFF
>12|NA|NA|TRBV18|TRBJ2-1
TGTGCCAGCTCACCAGGCCGCAATGAGCAGTTCTTC
CASSPGRNEQFF
>15|NA|NA|TRBV27|TRBJ1-4
TGTGCCAGCAGTTTATCGCCGGCAACTAATGAAAAACTGTTTTTT
CASSLSPATNEKLFF
>17|TRBD1|NA|TRBV28|TRBJ1-5
TGTGCCAGCAGTCAGGGGGGGGGACAGGGACATTATCAGCCCCAGCATTTT
CASSQGGGQGHYQPQHF
>16|TRBD2|NA|TRBV7-2|TRBJ2-2
TGTGCCAGCAGCTTACTCCCGGGAGGTCTCACCGGGGAGCTGTTTTTT
CASSLLPGGLTGELFF
>13|NA|NA|TRBV6-5|TRBJ2-7
TGTGCCAGCAGTACTCGGGACAACTACGAGCAGTACTTC
CASSTRDNYEQYF
>13|TRBD1|few|TRBV28|TRBJ1-5
TGTGCCAGCTCGGACAGGGGGCGGGGAGCCCAGCATTTT
CASSDRGRGAQHF
>14|TRBD1|NA|TRBV6-5|TRBJ1-4
TGTGCCAGCAGTTACCAGGGGGCTGATGAAAAACTGTTTTTT
CASSYQGADEKLFF
>15|TRBD1|once|TRBV4-3|TRBJ1-2
TGCGCCAGCAGCCAAGATTTGGGACAGTCCTATGGCTACACCTTC
CASSQDLGQSYGYTF
>15|NA|NA|TRBV9|TRBJ2-5
TGTGCCAGCAGCGTAGCACAGGGAGGGAAAGAGACCCAGTACTTC
CASSVAQGGKETQYF
>12|TRBD1|few|TRBV3-1/TRBV3-2|TRBJ1-2
TGTGCCAGCAGCGAAGGACAGGGGCCCTACACCTTC
CASSEGQGPYTF
>15|NA|NA|TRBV2|TRBJ1-5
TGTGCCAGCACCCAAACAGGACAAAGCAATCAGCCCCAGCATTTT
CASTQTGQSNQPQHF
>14|NA|NA|TRBV27|TRBJ1-2
TGTGCCAGCAGTTTAGCAGGTTGGCAAAGGGGCTACACCTTC
CASSLAGWQRGYTF
>15|NA|NA|TRBV28|TRBJ2-2
TGTGCCAGTCTCAGGGCTGATGTCAACACCGGGGAGCTGTTTTTT
CASLRADVNTGELFF
>13|TRBD1|once|TRBV29-1|TRBJ2-7
TGCAGCGTTGCGTCGGGACAGGGCCACGAGCAGTACTTC
CSVASGQGHEQYF
>11|NA|NA|TRBV6-5|TRBJ1-3
TGTGCCAGCAGCCGTGGAAACACCATATATTTT
CASSRGNTIYF
>12|NA|NA|TRBV7-9|TRBJ2-1
TGTGCCAGCAGCTTAGCCATGACAGAGCAGTTCTTC
CASSLAMTEQFF
>14|NA|NA|TRBV5-5|TRBJ2-7
TGTGCCAGCAGCTTGGCCAGTCAGTCTTACGAGCAGTACTTC
CASSLASQSYEQYF
>15|NA|NA|TRBV19|TRBJ1-2
TGTGCCAGTAGTATAGAGGAGGGCCCTAACTATGGCTACACCTTC
CASSIEEGPNYGYTF
>16|TRBD2|NA|TRBV6-5|TRBJ2-3
TGTGCCAGCAGCTACCGACTAGCGGCCAGCACAGATACGCAGTATTTT
CASSYRLAASTDTQYF
>16|TRBD1|NA|TRBV4-3|TRBJ2-1
TGCGCCAGCAGCCTCGGCCGAGGGGGCGTCTACAATGAGCAGTTCTTC
CASSLGRGGVYNEQFF
>17|NA|NA|TRBV28|TRBJ1-1
TGTGCCAGCAGTTACGCAGCACAGGGAAGCTCGAACACTGAAGCTTTCTTT
CASSYAAQGSSNTEAFF
>16|NA|NA|TRBV7-2|TRBJ2-1
TGTGCCAGCAGCCCCCAGGCTTTGAGCTCCTACAATGAGCAGTTCTTC
CASSPQALSSYNEQFF
>14|NA|NA|TRBV6-5|TRBJ1-4
TGTGCCAGCAGTTACCAGCATCAGGGTGAAAAACTGTTTTTT
CASSYQHQGEKLFF
>14|TRBD1|NA|TRBV6-6|TRBJ1-2
TGTGCCAGCAGTTACTACAGACAGGGTGAGGGCTACACCTTC
CASSYYRQGEGYTF
>16|NA|NA|TRBV11-2|TRBJ2-6
TGTGCCAGCAGCTTTAAAGGACAAGCTGGGGCCAACGTGCTGACTTTC
CASSFKGQAGANVLTF
>11|NA|NA|TRBV5-6|TRBJ2-7
TGTGCCAGCAGCTACAGGTACGAGCAGTACTTC
CASSYRYEQYF
>18|TRBD2|NA|TRBV7-3|TRBJ2-1
TGTGCCAGCAGCTCAAGTCTAGCGGGAGGACCAAACTACAATGAGCAGTTCTTC
CASSSSLAGGPNYNEQFF
>17|TRBD2|NA|TRBV7-8|TRBJ2-7
TGTGCCAGCAGCCTAGGACTAGCGGGGGGGCCACAATACGAGCAGTACTTC
CASSLGLAGGPQYEQYF
>15|NA|few|TRBV25-1|TRBJ1-2
TGTGCCAGCAGATCGACACTGAACGACATCTATGGCTACACCTTC
CASRSTLNDIYGYTF
>16|NA|NA|TRBV30|TRBJ1-5
TGTGCCTGGAGTGTAAAGAGGTCTCGGAGCAATCAGCCCCAGCATTTT
CAWSVKRSRSNQPQHF
>16|TRBD1|NA|TRBV7-2|TRBJ1-6
TGTGCCAGCAGCTTAACGGGACAGACACTCAATTCACCCCTCCACTTT
CASSLTGQTLNSPLHF
>15|NA|NA|TRBV19|TRBJ1-1
TGTGCCAGTAGTCTCCTCGGGACAATGGGGACTGAAGCTTTCTTT
CASSLLGTMGTEAFF
>15|NA|once|TRBV21-1|TRBJ2-7
TGTGCCAGCAGCAACAGGTCCCAGGAGGCCTACGAGCAGTACTTC
CASSNRSQEAYEQYF
>13|TRBD1|NA|TRBV11-3|TRBJ2-1
TGTGCCAGCAGCTTACTTGGACAGGGTGAGCAGTTCTTC
CASSLLGQGEQFF
>14|TRBD1|NA|TRBV19|TRBJ2-1
TGTGCCACCAAACCAGGGGGATCCTACAATGAGCAGTTCTTC
CATKPGGSYNEQFF
>15|TRBD2|NA|TRBV7-2|TRBJ2-1
TGTGCCAGCAGCTCGACTAGCGGGGTAAACAATGAGCAGTTCTTC
CASSSTSGVNNEQFF
>15|NA|NA|TRBV9|TRBJ2-5
TGTGCCAGCAGCGTAGATCCGGGAGACCAAGAGACCCAGTACTTC
CASSVDPGDQETQYF
>14|NA|NA|TRBV7-9|TRBJ2-5
TGTGCCAGCAGCTTAGGTGACAGCCAAGAGACCCAGTACTTC
CASSLGDSQETQYF
>13|NA|NA|TRBV12-3/TRBV12-4|TRBJ1-1
TGTGCCAGCAGTTACACCGGAGGGGCTGAAGCTTTCTTT
CASSYTGGAEAFF
>15|TRBD2|NA|TRBV5-5|TRBJ2-1
TGTGCCAGCAGCTTGGTAGCGGGTTCCTACAATGAGCAGTTCTTC
CASSLVAGSYNEQFF
>15|TRBD2|NA|TRBV11-3|TRBJ2-3
TGTGCCAGCAGCTTAACTAGCGGGGTGGGAGATACGCAGTATTTT
CASSLTSGVGDTQYF
>14|NA|NA|TRBV28|TRBJ1-1
TGTGCCAGCAGTTTATTGCTCGGGGGCACTGAAGCTTTCTTT
CASSLLLGGTEAFF
>15|TRBD2|NA|TRBV6-1|TRBJ2-1
TGTGCCAGCAGTCCTCTAGCGGCCTCCTACAATGAGCAGTTCTTC
CASSPLAASYNEQFF
>15|TRBD1|NA|TRBV2|TRBJ1-1
TGTGCCAGCAGAAGAATCGGGACAGGGGATGGGAAAGCTTTCTTT
CASRRIGTGDGKAFF
>12|NA|NA|TRBV28|TRBJ1-2
TGTGCCAGCAGTCTCCAATTACATGGGCCCACCTTC
CASSLQLHGPTF
>16|TRBD2|NA|TRBV11-1|TRBJ2-1
TGTGCCAGCAGCGCTAGGCCGGGACTAGCGGGACATGAGCAGTTCTTC
CASSARPGLAGHEQFF
>15|NA|NA|TRBV24-1|TRBJ2-5
TGTGCCACCAGTGGGGGCGCGGCTTTAGGAGAGACCCAGTACTTC
CATSGGAALGETQYF